These 17 T cell receptor beta chains share one sample of origin, sequenced in a study of T cell changes during pregnancy in multiple sclerosis (dated by TCRdb to about 2019). Library generation was performed with the immunoSEQ multiplex PCR assay. Held by TCRdb, this immuneACCESS table contains in-frame sequences only and omits some clones. Under half of the omission traces to an unresolved V gene where checked; the cause of the rest is unknown. In all, the sample holds fewer than 45,000 clones, and 85% to 95% of those were seen once. The ten largest account for roughly 8.7% of the sample. Sequenced material: CD8+ T cells from peripheral blood mononuclear cells, taken in the third trimester of pregnancy. The receptors were gathered from a female donor with multiple sclerosis, enrolled in a pregnancy study.

The chain combines TRBV19 with TRBJ2-7; TRBD1 matches 10 bases. Germline lookup yields CDR1 LNHDA and CDR2 SQIVND (reference sequence). CDR3 length: 15 residues. J was trimmed by 2 bases and V by 3 bases; bases with no gene match: 4. The CDR3 region has the DNA TGTGCCAGTAGTATGGGGACAGGGGTTACCTACGAGCAGTACTTC. Translation gives CASSMGTGVTYEQYF.

The chain joins TRBV19 to TRBJ1-5; a weak D match, TRBD1 (5 bases). CDR1 LNHDA and CDR2 SQIVND come from the germline V gene (reference sequence). The CDR3 consists of 17 residues. Trimming cost V 5 bases and J 2 bases, with 19 bases left between them. CDR3 coding DNA: TGTGCCAGTAGTGCCTCGGGAGGGACTTACGGCAATCAGCCCCAGCATTTT. Its protein product is CASSASGGTYGNQPQHF.

V and J are TRBV29-1 and TRBJ2-5; the D gene is possibly TRBD2 (5 bases). Germline loops: CDR1 SQVTM, CDR2 ANQGSEA. This CDR3 is 14 amino acids long. The V and J ends lost 3 bases and 0 bases respectively, with 11 bases between them. CDR3 DNA: TGCAGCGTTGAGAGCGGAGGATACCAAGAGACCCAGTACTTC. It codes for CSVESGGYQETQYF.

V usage is TRBV28 and J usage is TRBJ2-1, with 8 bases identical to TRBD1. Trimming removed 6 bases from V and 1 base from J; junction bases left unmatched: 8. This CDR3 contains 16 residues. CDR1 is MDHEN, CDR2 SYDVKM, per germline. This CDR3 is CASSQVTGGSYNEQFF. DNA for the CDR3: TGTGCCAGCAGCCAAGTCACAGGGGGTTCCTACAATGAGCAGTTCTTC.

The rearrangement uses TRBV7-9 and TRBJ2-5, with D possibly TRBD2 on 5 matching bases. The CDR3 extends over 13 amino acids. Trimming left V 5 bases short and J 4 bases short, with 11 bases between. Per germline, CDR1 SEHNR and CDR2 FQNEAQ (reference sequence). CDR3 sequence (DNA): TGTGCCAGCAGCCCGGAGGTAGGAGAGACCCAGTACTTC. It translates to CASSPEVGETQYF.

The sample holds one count of this clone. The chain uses TRBV25-1 and TRBJ2-2, with 8 bases that match TRBD2. In germline, CDR1 is MGHDK, CDR2 SYGVNS. V shed 3 bases and J 5 bases; nucleotides not matched to a gene: 5. CDR3 length equals 15 residues. CDR3 in DNA: TGTGCCAGCAGTGAGCTAGCGGGCAAAACCGGGGAGCTGTTTTTT. Its translation is CASSELAGKTGELFF.

The V call is TRBV11-2, the J call TRBJ2-7; TRBD2 matches 13 bases. Per germline, CDR1 SGHAT and CDR2 FQNNGV. Losses at the gene ends were 1 base for V and 7 bases for J; bases not matched to a gene: 16. The CDR3 covers 19 residues. The CDR3 DNA reads as TGTGCCAGCAGCTTAGTTGCGACTAGCGGGAGGCCCAAAGATCAGGAGCAGTACTTC. Amino acid sequence: CASSLVATSGRPKDQEQYF.

This clone appeared once. This chain's CDR3 is CASSPGAGLANVLTF. CDR3 DNA: TGTGCCAGTAGTCCGGGCGCGGGGCTGGCCAACGTCCTGACTTTC. The chain links TRBV19 to TRBJ2-6; D might be TRBD2 (6 bases). CDR1 LNHDA and CDR2 SQIVND come from the germline V gene (reference sequence). V gave up 5 bases and J gave up 6 bases, with 14 bases separating them. The CDR3 runs to 15 residues.

The chain links TRBV4-3 to TRBJ2-7, with 9 bases identical to TRBD2. V trimming: 3 bases; J trimming: 1 base; junction bases outside the gene matches: 7. Per germline, CDR1 LGHNA and CDR2 YSLEER. The CDR3 consists of 16 residues. CDR3 region: CASSQGSGSTSYEQYF. CDR3 in DNA: TGCGCCAGCAGCCAGGGTAGCGGGAGCACATCCTACGAGCAGTACTTC.

This clone was detected once. The V and J genes are TRBV28 and TRBJ2-1, with D unresolved. This CDR3 is 17 amino acids long. Germline V lookup: CDR1 MDHEN, CDR2 SYDVKM. V lost 5 bases and J lost 2, with 19 bases in between. DNA for the CDR3: TGTGCCAGCAGTCTACGACCATCGACTCTGACCTACAATGAGCAGTTCTTC. Protein sequence: CASSLRPSTLTYNEQFF.

This chain connects TRBV19 to TRBJ1-5; no firm D call. The CDR3 extends over 13 amino acids. Germline V gene data show CDR1 as LNHDA and CDR2 as SQIVND (reference sequence). The V and J ends lost 7 bases and 6 bases respectively, with 13 bases between them. CDR3 sequence (DNA): TGTGCCAGTACCAACGGGATAACTCAGCCCCAGCATTTT. Its translation is CASTNGITQPQHF.

This chain uses TRBV7-2 with TRBJ2-2; a possible D gene is TRBD2 (6 bases). This CDR3 has 17 residues. Germline CDR1 and CDR2: SGHTA and FQGNSA. Between the trimmed V and J ends, which lost 0 bases and 4 bases, there was a span of 15 bases. The CDR3 DNA follows: TGTGCCAGCAGCTTAGCCCCGGACCGGAGGGGCACCGGGGAGCTGTTTTTT. It translates to CASSLAPDRRGTGELFF.

The CDR3 loop reads CASSEDDYKNTEAFF. For the CDR3, the DNA is TGTGCCAGCAGTGAGGACGACTATAAGAACACTGAAGCTTTCTTT. The rearrangement links TRBV2 to TRBJ1-1, with no clear D. Trimming removed 3 bases at V and 1 base at J, with 12 bases between. Germline lookup yields CDR1 SNHLY and CDR2 FYNNEI. The CDR3 is 15 amino acids.

The chain joins TRBV6-5 to TRBJ2-4; D is perhaps TRBD2 (6 bases). CDR3 length: 14 amino acids. CDR1 MNHEY and CDR2 SVGAGI come from the germline V gene. V was trimmed by 2 bases and J by 8 bases, leaving 13 bases between them. The CDR3 sequence is CASSYAGGEDIQYF. DNA for the CDR3: TGTGCCAGCAGTTACGCGGGTGGGGAGGACATTCAGTACTTC.

Comments on this clone: This sample includes further DNA sequences coding for the same CDR3. The CDR3 coding sequence is TGTGCCAGCAGCTCTAGCTCCTACGAGCAGTACTTC. Protein sequence: CASSSSSYEQYF. The chain carries TRBV27 and TRBJ2-7; no firm D call. V lost 6 bases to trimming and J lost 0 bases, with 6 bases between them. CDR3 length: 12 residues. Germline lookup yields CDR1 MNHEY and CDR2 SMNVEV (reference sequence).

This chain links TRBV29-1 with TRBJ1-1; D unclear. CDR3 length: 11 amino acids. V was cut by 4 bases and J by 1 base, with 4 bases left in between. Germline V gene lookup returns CDR1 SQVTM and CDR2 ANQGSEA. The chain's CDR3 is CSVGANTEAFF. The CDR3, as DNA: TGCAGCGTTGGAGCGAACACTGAAGCTTTCTTT.

This chain uses TRBV2 with TRBJ2-3; the match to TRBD2 covers 10 bases. Germline CDR1 is SNHLY and CDR2 is FYNNEI. The CDR3 length is 15 residues. Trimming cost V 4 bases and J 7 bases; bases outside gene matches: 8. The CDR3 spells CASSGTSGSLNTQYF. For the CDR3, the DNA is TGTGCCAGCAGTGGGACTAGCGGAAGCCTGAATACGCAGTATTTT.